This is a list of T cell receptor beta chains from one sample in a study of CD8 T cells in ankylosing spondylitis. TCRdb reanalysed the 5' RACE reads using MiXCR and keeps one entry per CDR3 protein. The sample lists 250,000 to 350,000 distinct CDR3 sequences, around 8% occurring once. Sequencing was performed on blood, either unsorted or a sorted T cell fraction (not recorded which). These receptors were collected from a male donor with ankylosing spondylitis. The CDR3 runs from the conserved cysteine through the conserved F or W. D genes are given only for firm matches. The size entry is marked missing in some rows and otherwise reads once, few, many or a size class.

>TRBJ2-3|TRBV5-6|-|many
TGTGCCAGCAGCTTCGGACAGCCGGGGGATACGCAGTATTTT
CASSFGQPGDTQYF
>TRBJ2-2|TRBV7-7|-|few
TGTGCCAGCAGCTCCCATGGCGGGGAGCTGTTTTTT
CASSSHGGELFF
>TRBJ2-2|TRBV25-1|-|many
TGTGCCAGCAGTCCATCGGGACCGAGCACCGGGGAGCTGTTTTTT
CASSPSGPSTGELFF
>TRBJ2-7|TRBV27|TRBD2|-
TGTGCCAGCAGTTTATTGTGGGGAGGGAACTACGAGCAGTACTTC
CASSLLWGGNYEQYF
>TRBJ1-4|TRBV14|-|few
TGTGCCAGCAGCCCCGACCCCAGTTGGGAAAAACTGTTTTTT
CASSPDPSWEKLFF
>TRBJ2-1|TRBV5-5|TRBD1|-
TGTGCCAGCAGCCGCCCCTGGACAGGGGGGGACAATGAGCAGTTCTTC
CASSRPWTGGDNEQFF
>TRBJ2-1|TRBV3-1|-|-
TGTGCCAGCAGCCAAGGAGTAGACTCCTACAATGAGCAGTTCTTC
CASSQGVDSYNEQFF
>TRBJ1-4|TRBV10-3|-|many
TGTGCCATCAGTGAGTCGATGGGACAAGAAAAACTGTTTTTT
CAISESMGQEKLFF
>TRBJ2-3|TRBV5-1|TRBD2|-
TGCGCCAGCAGCTTCGATAGGCTAGCGGGAGGCGATACGCAGTATTTT
CASSFDRLAGGDTQYF
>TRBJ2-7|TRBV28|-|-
TGTGCCAGCAGTACACCTCAGGTGGGGAGCTCCTACGAGCAGTACTTC
CASSTPQVGSSYEQYF
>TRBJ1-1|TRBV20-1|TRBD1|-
TGCAGTGCAACTATCAGGGGGCGCGACACTGAAGCTTTCTTT
CSATIRGRDTEAFF
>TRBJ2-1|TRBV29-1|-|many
TGCAGCGTTAAACAGGACAATGAGCAGTTCTTC
CSVKQDNEQFF
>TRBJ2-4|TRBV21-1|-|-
TGTGCCAGCCGGGACACCACAGCCAAAAACATTCAGTACTTC
CASRDTTAKNIQYF
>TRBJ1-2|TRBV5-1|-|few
TGCGCCAGCAGCTTGAGGGTGGACAGCTTCTATGGCTACACCTTC
CASSLRVDSFYGYTF
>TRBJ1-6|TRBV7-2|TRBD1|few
TGTGCCAGCACGTGGGGGGGGACAGGAGGTTCACCCCTCCACTTT
CASTWGGTGGSPLHF
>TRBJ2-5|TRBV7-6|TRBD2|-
TGTGCCAGCAGCTTGGGACTAGCGGGATGGGAGACCCAGTACTTC
CASSLGLAGWETQYF
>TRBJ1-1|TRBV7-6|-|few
TGTGCCAGCAGCTTTGGGCCACGCACTGAAGCTTTCTTT
CASSFGPRTEAFF
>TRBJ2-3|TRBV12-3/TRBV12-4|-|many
TGTGCCAGCAGAACCCTAGGTTCAGATACGCAGTATTTT
CASRTLGSDTQYF
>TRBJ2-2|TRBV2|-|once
TGTGCCAGCAGACTTTTAAAGGCCCCCCGCGGGGAGCTGTTTTTT
CASRLLKAPRGELFF
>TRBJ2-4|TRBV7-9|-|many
TGTGCCAGCAGCCCGAGGCTGGGGGAGGGGGGTGACATTCAGTACTTC
CASSPRLGEGGDIQYF
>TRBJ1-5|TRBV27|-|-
TGTGCCAGCAGTTTATCAGGTTTCTATAGCAATCAGCCCCAGCATTTT
CASSLSGFYSNQPQHF